These 9 T cell receptor beta chains came from one sample sequenced in a study of blood T cell repertoires in COVID-19. Clones were read by immunoSEQ multiplex PCR, and TCRdb kept only the in-frame ones, dropping some. The sample shows around 150,000 clones, roughly 90% of them seen only once. The sequenced sample consisted of peripheral blood. The origin of the receptors is a woman aged 55-70 years who had recovered from COVID-19.

The J gene is TRBJ1-1, the V gene TRBV7-6, with 8 bases matching TRBD1. V gave up 0 bases and J gave up 7 bases; unmatched junction bases: 7. Germline V CDR1 and CDR2: SGHVS, FNYEAQ. The CDR3 is 15 residues long. CDR3: CASSLAQGAQGEAFF. CDR3 bases: TGTGCCAGCAGCTTAGCGCAGGGGGCACAGGGTGAAGCTTTCTTT.

As regards this clone: In the same sample, other DNA sequences code for this CDR3. This chain uses TRBV5-1 with TRBJ2-5, with D possibly matching TRBD2 (5 bases). Germline V gene data show CDR1 as SGHRS and CDR2 as YFSETQ. Between the trimmed V and J ends, which lost 4 bases and 2 bases, there was a span of 9 bases. CDR3 size: 13 residues. The DNA of the CDR3 is TGCGCCAGCAGCCGGACTGTGCAAGAGACCCAGTACTTC. This sequence encodes CASSRTVQETQYF. Based on the CDR3 plus reference TRBV5-1 and TRBJ2-5, the full variable domain is KAGVTQTPRYLIKTRGQQVTLSCSPISGHRSVSWYQQTPGQGLQFLFEYFSETQRNKGNFPGRFSGRQFSNSRSEMNVSTLELGDSALYLCASSRTVQETQYFGPGTRLLVL.

This clone appeared a few times. V and J are TRBV28 and TRBJ1-6, with D possibly being TRBD1 (6 bases). This CDR3 spans 15 amino acids. Germline loops: CDR1 MDHEN, CDR2 SYDVKM. Trimming left V 6 bases short and J 0 bases short, with 9 bases between. The CDR3 reads CASRAQGSYNSPLHF. In nucleotides, the CDR3 is TGTGCCAGCAGAGCACAGGGCTCCTATAATTCACCCCTCCACTTT.

This clone came up once. The rearrangement joins TRBV2 to TRBJ2-5, with 9 positions matching TRBD1. Germline CDR1 and CDR2: SNHLY and FYNNEI. This CDR3 region has 12 residues. V trimming: 7 bases; J trimming: 12 bases; junction bases outside the gene matches: 9. CDR3 nucleotides: TGTGCCAGCACCGCCGGGACAGGGATTGAGTACTTC. This sequence encodes CASTAGTGIEYF.

This clone showed up just once. This chain joins TRBV5-6 and TRBJ2-7; D uncertain. Germline loops: CDR1 SGHDT, CDR2 YYEEEE. The V end was cut by 0 bases, the J end by 0 bases, with 16 bases between. This CDR3 is 17 amino acids long. The CDR3, as DNA: TGTGCCAGCAGCTTGGCCGGTTACTCTGCCCACTCCTACGAGCAGTACTTC. Amino acids: CASSLAGYSAHSYEQYF.

This chain uses TRBV6-5 with TRBJ1-5; TRBD1 is a possible D gene (6 bases). Germline V gene sequence: CDR1 MNHEY, CDR2 SVGAGI. This CDR3 has 13 residues. V was cut by 2 bases and J by 6 bases, with 8 bases left in between. The CDR3 region is CASSYQGSQPQHF. DNA of the CDR3: TGTGCCAGCAGTTACCAGGGGTCTCAGCCCCAGCATTTT.

V and J are TRBV5-4 and TRBJ2-5, with D perhaps TRBD1 (6 bases). The CDR3 contains 14 residues. Trimming cost V 4 bases and J 1 base, with 11 bases left between them. Per germline, CDR1 SGHNT and CDR2 YYREEE (reference sequence). The CDR3 DNA is TGTGCCAGCAGCCTACAGGGAAGCCAAGAGACCCAGTACTTC. The encoded protein is CASSLQGSQETQYF.

J is TRBJ1-3 and V is TRBV10-3, with TRBD1 identical over 7 bases. Germline V gene lookup returns CDR1 ENHRY and CDR2 SYGVKD. This CDR3 region has 16 residues. The trim removed 6 bases at V and 5 bases at J, leaving 13 bases unmatched. The CDR3 protein is CAIRRDSRLIRNTIYF. As DNA, the CDR3 is TGTGCCATCAGAAGGGACAGTCGATTGATCAGAAACACCATATATTTT.

V usage is TRBV27 and J usage is TRBJ1-6; 7 nucleotides agree with TRBD1. The CDR3 is made up of 15 amino acids. J lost 1 base, V lost 8 bases, and 5 bases had no gene match. Germline CDR1 reads MNHEY; CDR2 reads SMNVEV (reference sequence). CDR3 region: CASGDRASYNSPLHF. The CDR3, as DNA: TGTGCCAGCGGAGACAGGGCGTCCTATAATTCACCCCTCCACTTT.